This T cell receptor beta chain is from a study of blood T cell repertoires in COVID-19. CDR1 LGHNA and CDR2 YSLEER come from the germline V gene. This CDR3 is 16 amino acids long. Trimming cost V 2 bases and J 0 bases, with 12 bases left between them. In the authors' methods: Estimated nucleated cell counts came from reference gene primer amplification. Libraries were prepared by immunoSEQ multiplex PCR; TCRdb keeps only in-frame clonotypes and omits some of them. That table furnishes V, J and clone size, whereas the DNA furnished D and trimming. Of approximately 340,000 clones listed, approximately 82% are singletons.

The origin of this receptor is a man younger than 40 with active or convalescent COVID-19. Sample: peripheral blood. This sequence joins TRBV4-3 and TRBJ2-3; D gene unclear. The CDR3 coding sequence is TGCGCCAGCAGCCAAAGTACAGCCACTAGCACAGATACGCAGTATTTT. Amino acids: CASSQSTATSTDTQYF.